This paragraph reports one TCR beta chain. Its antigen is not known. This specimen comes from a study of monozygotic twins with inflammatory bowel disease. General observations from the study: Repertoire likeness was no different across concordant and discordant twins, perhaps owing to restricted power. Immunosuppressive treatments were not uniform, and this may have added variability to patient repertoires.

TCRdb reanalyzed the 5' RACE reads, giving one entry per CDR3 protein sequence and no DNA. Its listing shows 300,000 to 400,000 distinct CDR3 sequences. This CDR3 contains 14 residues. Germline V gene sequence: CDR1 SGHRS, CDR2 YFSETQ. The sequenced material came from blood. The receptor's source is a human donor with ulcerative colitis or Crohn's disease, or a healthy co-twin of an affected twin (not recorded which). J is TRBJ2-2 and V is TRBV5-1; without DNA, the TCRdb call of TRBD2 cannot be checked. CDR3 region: CASRTGGLTGELFF.